A single sample is the source of the 15 T cell receptor beta chains below, sequenced in a study of cytomegalovirus exposure and HLA in healthy donors. 13 Jbeta primers and 60 Vbeta primers were used for the PCR. Assay: immunoSEQ multiplex PCR; the TCRdb copy retains only in-frame clones and omits some. The table for this sample gives some 40,000 clones. The sample comprised PBMCs. The receptors were gathered from a male donor in good health and CMV-seronegative.

This chain links TRBV5-5 with TRBJ2-1; 14 bases are shared with TRBD2. Germline values: CDR1 SGHKS, CDR2 YYEKEE (reference sequence). The CDR3 has 16 amino acids. V gave up 5 bases and J gave up 0 bases; unmatched junction bases: 1. The CDR3: CASRGLAGDSYNEQFF. The DNA of the CDR3 is TGTGCCAGCAGGGGACTAGCGGGGGACTCCTACAATGAGCAGTTCTTC.

On this clone: Additional DNA sequences in this sample encode the identical CDR3. This chain uses TRBV2 with TRBJ2-4; TRBD1 matches at 10 bases. CDR3 length equals 15 residues. Germline V gene sequence: CDR1 SNHLY, CDR2 FYNNEI. The V and J ends lost 6 bases and 6 bases, in that order; junction bases with no gene match: 8. DNA of the CDR3: TGTGCCAGCAGGGCACCGGGACAGGGGAGAAACATTCAGTACTTC. It yields the protein CASRAPGQGRNIQYF.

The CDR3 sequence is CASSTTGARLKPQHF. CDR3 coding DNA: TGTGCCAGTAGTACGACAGGGGCCCGGTTGAAGCCCCAGCATTTT. V gene TRBV19 combines with J gene TRBJ1-5, with TRBD1 matching over 8 bases. With V trimmed by 4 bases and J by 8 bases, 10 bases remained unmatched. Germline V gives CDR1 LNHDA, CDR2 SQIVND (reference sequence). This CDR3 is 15 amino acids long. Based on the CDR3 plus reference TRBV19 and TRBJ1-5, the full variable domain is DGGITQSPKYLFRKEGQNVTLSCEQNLNHDAMYWYRQDPGQGLRLIYYSQIVNDFQKGDIAEGYSVSREKKESFPLTVTSAQKNPTAFYLCASSTTGARLKPQHFGDGTRLSIL.

The chain couples TRBV6-1 to TRBJ2-7, with D hard to call. Trimming cost V 3 bases and J 2 bases, with 11 bases left between them. The CDR3 extends over 14 amino acids. In germline, CDR1 is MNHNS, CDR2 SASEGT. CDR3 loop: CASSEIVQTYEQYF. In DNA, the CDR3 is TGTGCCAGCAGTGAGATCGTACAGACCTACGAGCAGTACTTC.

This chain uses TRBV10-2 with TRBJ1-2; 9 bases line up with TRBD1. The CDR3 sequence is 14 residues long. The V and J ends lost 0 bases and 9 bases, in that order; junction bases with no gene match: 5. Germline assignment: CDR1 WSHSY and CDR2 SAAADI. The DNA of the CDR3 is TGCGCCAGCAGTGAGTCAGGGACAGGGTTAAGCTACACCTTC. This translates into CASSESGTGLSYTF.

The rearrangement joins TRBV6-4 to TRBJ2-7, with a possible D match to TRBD2 (5 bases). With 4 bases removed from V and 0 bases from J, the gap between germline ends came to 13 bases. Germline loops: CDR1 MRHNA, CDR2 SNTAGT. The CDR3 extends over 15 amino acids. Here the CDR3 reads CASSVVYGNSYEQYF. The CDR3, as DNA: TGTGCCAGCAGTGTAGTTTACGGGAACTCCTACGAGCAGTACTTC.

The chain combines TRBV28 with TRBJ2-7, with D perhaps TRBD2 (7 bases). The CDR3 consists of 16 residues. Trimming removed 2 bases from V and 0 bases from J, with 14 bases in between. Germline CDR1 MDHEN, CDR2 SYDVKM. CDR3 in amino acids: CASSLGGGPHSYEQYF. Here the CDR3 DNA reads TGTGCCAGCAGTTTAGGGGGGGGCCCTCACTCCTACGAGCAGTACTTC.

The V and J genes are TRBV4-1 and TRBJ1-1; D call uncertain. This CDR3 is built from 13 residues. V lost 0 bases and J 5 bases, leaving 7 bases between the germline ends. CDR1 and CDR2 from the germline V gene are MGHRA and YSYEKL. CDR3 protein: CASSQEERTEAFF. In DNA form, the CDR3 reads TGCGCCAGCAGCCAAGAGGAGAGGACTGAAGCTTTCTTT.

V usage is TRBV6-6 and J usage is TRBJ2-5, with TRBD2 identical over 7 bases. CDR1 is MNHNY, CDR2 SVGAGI, per germline (reference sequence). The CDR3 sequence is 15 residues long. V was pared by 3 bases and J by 5 bases, with 9 bases of the junction left unmatched. Written as DNA, the CDR3 is TGTGCCAGCAGTTATAATGGGGGAGGGATGGAGACCCAGTACTTC. It specifies CASSYNGGGMETQYF.

The chain combines TRBV5-4 with TRBJ2-7, with 11 bases aligning to TRBD1. Germline V CDR1 and CDR2: SGHNT, YYREEE (reference sequence). The V segment lost 4 bases and the J segment 2 bases; nucleotides outside the gene matches: 8. The CDR3 is 16 amino acids. The CDR3 DNA is TGTGCCAGCAGCCCCCGGGACAGGGGGAGGCCCTACGAGCAGTACTTC. Its protein product is CASSPRDRGRPYEQYF. Combining the CDR3 with reference TRBV5-4 and TRBJ2-7 gives the whole variable domain ETGVTQSPTHLIKTRGQQVTLRCSSQSGHNTVSWYQQALGQGPQFIFQYYREEENGRGNFPPRFSGLQFPNYSSELNVNALELDDSALYLCASSPRDRGRPYEQYFGPGTRLTVT.

The chain is built from TRBV7-6 and TRBJ2-5, with TRBD2 matching 7 bases. CDR3 size: 15 residues. V shed 0 bases and J 1 base; nucleotides not matched to a gene: 2. Per the germline V gene, CDR1 is SGHVS and CDR2 is FNYEAQ. The CDR3: CASSLAASGQETQYF. The CDR3, as DNA: TGTGCCAGCAGCTTAGCGGCTAGCGGCCAAGAGACCCAGTACTTC.

This chain joins TRBV20-1 and TRBJ1-1; D not resolved. This CDR3 is built from 11 residues. Germline-derived CDR1 and CDR2 are DFQATT and SNEGSKA (reference sequence). CDR3 loop: CRGVYGTEAFF. CDR3 DNA sequence: TGCAGAGGAGTCTATGGCACTGAAGCTTTCTTT.

The CDR3 nucleotides are TGTGCCAGCAGCACGATGGACAGGAACACTGAAGCTTTCTTT. Encoded protein: CASSTMDRNTEAFF. The gene calls are TRBV5-6 and TRBJ1-1, with D perhaps matching TRBD1 (6 bases). Germline loops: CDR1 SGHDT, CDR2 YYEEEE. The CDR3 spans 14 residues. The ends were cut back, 4 bases at V and 1 base at J, with 11 bases in the middle.

V is TRBV6-6 and J is TRBJ1-6; TRBD1 matches at 8 bases. With 2 bases clipped from V and 7 bases from J, the junction kept 4 bases outside the gene matches. This CDR3 has 15 amino acids. In germline, CDR1 is MNHNY, CDR2 SVGAGI (reference sequence). CDR3 DNA: TGTGCCAGCAGTTACCAGACAGGGGCAAATTCACCCCTCCACTTT. It codes for CASSYQTGANSPLHF.

The J gene is TRBJ1-1, the V gene TRBV15; TRBD1 matches 8 bases. Per the germline V gene, CDR1 is LNHNV and CDR2 is YYDKDF (reference sequence). V was pared by 2 bases and J by 0 bases, with 2 bases of the junction left unmatched. The CDR3 totals 15 residues. CDR3 sequence reads: CATSRLTGVNTEAFF. The CDR3 DNA reads as TGTGCCACCAGCAGATTGACAGGGGTGAACACTGAAGCTTTCTTT.